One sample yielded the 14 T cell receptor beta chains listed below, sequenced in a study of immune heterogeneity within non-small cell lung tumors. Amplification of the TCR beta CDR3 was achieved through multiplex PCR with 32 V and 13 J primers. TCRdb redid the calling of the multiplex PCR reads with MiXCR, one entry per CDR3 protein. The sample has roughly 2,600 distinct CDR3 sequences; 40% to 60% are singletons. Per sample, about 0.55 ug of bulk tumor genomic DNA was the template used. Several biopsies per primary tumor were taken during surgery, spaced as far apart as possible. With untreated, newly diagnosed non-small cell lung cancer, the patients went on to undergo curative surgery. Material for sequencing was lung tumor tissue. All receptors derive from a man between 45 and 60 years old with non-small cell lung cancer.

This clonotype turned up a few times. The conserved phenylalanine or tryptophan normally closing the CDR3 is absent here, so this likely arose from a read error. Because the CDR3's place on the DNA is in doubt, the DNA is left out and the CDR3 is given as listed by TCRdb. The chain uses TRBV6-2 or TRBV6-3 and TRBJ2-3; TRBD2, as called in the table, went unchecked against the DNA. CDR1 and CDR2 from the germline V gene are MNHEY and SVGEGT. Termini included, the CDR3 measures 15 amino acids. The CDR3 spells CAIGTSASYEQYFGP.

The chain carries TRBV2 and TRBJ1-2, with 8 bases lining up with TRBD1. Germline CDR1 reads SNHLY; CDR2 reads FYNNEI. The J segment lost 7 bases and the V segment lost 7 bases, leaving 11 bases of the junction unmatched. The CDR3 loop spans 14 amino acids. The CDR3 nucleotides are TGTGCCAGCACGGGCTGGCAGGGGGCGCTTGGCTACACCTTC. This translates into CASTGWQGALGYTF.

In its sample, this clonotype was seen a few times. For the CDR3, the DNA is TGTGCCAGCTTGCAGGGCCCGAACACTGAAGCTTTCTTT. Encoded protein: CASLQGPNTEAFF. This chain joins TRBV18 and TRBJ1-1; a possible D gene is TRBD1 (5 bases). The CDR3 is 13 residues long. Deletions cut 7 bases from V and 1 base from J, with 10 bases between. Germline V lookup: CDR1 KGHSH, CDR2 LQKENI.

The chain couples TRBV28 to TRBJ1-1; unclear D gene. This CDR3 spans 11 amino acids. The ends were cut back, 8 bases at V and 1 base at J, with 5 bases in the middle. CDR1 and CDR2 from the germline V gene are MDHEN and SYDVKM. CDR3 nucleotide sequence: TGTGCCAGCGGAGAGAACACTGAAGCTTTCTTT. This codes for CASGENTEAFF.

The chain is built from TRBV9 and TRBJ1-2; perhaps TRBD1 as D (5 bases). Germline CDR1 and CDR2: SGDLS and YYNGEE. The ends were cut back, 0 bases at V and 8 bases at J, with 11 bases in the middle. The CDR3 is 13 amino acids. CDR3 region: CASSVDGTRGYTF. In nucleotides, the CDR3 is TGTGCCAGCAGCGTAGACGGGACCCGGGGCTACACCTTC.

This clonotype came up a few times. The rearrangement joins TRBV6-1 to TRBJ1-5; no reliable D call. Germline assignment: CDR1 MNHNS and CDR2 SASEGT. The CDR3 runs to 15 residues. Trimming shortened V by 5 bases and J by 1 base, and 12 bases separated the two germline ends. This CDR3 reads CASSRIGRSNQPQHF. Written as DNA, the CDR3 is TGTGCCAGCAGTCGAATTGGACGAAGCAATCAGCCCCAGCATTTT.

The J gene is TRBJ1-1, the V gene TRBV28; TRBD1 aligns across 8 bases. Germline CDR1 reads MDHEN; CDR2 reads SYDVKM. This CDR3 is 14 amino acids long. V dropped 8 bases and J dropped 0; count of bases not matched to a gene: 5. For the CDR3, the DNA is TGTGCCAGCGGGCGACAGGGGTTGAACACTGAAGCTTTCTTT. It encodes CASGRQGLNTEAFF.

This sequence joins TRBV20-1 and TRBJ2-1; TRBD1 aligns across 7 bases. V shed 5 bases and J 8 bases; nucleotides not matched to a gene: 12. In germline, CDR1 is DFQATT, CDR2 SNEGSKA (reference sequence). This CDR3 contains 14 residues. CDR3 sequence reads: CSALTGKGFDEQFF. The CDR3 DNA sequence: TGCAGTGCTTTGACAGGGAAAGGGTTCGATGAGCAGTTCTTC.

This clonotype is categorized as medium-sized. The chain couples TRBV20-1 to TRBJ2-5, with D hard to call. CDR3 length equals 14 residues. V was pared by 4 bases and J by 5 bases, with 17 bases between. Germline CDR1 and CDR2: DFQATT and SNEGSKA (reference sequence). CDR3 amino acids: CSAKGPQLGETQYF. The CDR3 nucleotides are TGCAGTGCTAAAGGCCCCCAGCTGGGGGAGACCCAGTACTTC.

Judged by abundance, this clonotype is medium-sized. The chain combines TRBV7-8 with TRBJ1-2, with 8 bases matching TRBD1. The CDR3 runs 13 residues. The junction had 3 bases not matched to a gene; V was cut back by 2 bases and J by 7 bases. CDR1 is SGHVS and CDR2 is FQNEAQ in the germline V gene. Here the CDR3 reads CASSLTGGSGYTF. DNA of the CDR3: TGTGCCAGCAGCTTAACAGGGGGGTCTGGCTACACCTTC.

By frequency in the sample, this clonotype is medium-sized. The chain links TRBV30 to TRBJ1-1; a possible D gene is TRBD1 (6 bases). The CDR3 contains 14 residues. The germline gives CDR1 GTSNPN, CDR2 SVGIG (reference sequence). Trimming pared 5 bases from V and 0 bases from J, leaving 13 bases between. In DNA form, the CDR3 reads TGTGCCTGGGATGGGGGGGCACTGAACACTGAAGCTTTCTTT. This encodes CAWDGGALNTEAFF.

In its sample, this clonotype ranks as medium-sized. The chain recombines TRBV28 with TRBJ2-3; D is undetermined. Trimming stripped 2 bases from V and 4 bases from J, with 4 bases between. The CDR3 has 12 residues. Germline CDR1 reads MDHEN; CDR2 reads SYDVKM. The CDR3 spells CASSLGPDTQYF. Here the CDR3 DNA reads TGTGCCAGCAGTTTAGGGCCAGATACGCAGTATTTT.

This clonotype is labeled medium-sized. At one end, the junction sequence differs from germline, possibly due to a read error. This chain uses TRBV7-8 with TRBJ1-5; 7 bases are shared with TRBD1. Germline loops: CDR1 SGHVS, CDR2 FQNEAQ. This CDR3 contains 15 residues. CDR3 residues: CASSLEGQSTQPQHF. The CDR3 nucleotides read TGTGCCAGCAGCTTAGAGGGACAGAGCACTCAGCCCCAGCATTTT.

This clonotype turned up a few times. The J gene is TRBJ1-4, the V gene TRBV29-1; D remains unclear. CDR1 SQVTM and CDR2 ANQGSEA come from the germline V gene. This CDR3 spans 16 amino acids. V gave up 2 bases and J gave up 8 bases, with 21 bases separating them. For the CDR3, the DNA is TGCAGCGTTGAATCTTCGGTAGACGGTTCCTTCGAAAAACTGTTTTTT. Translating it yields CSVESSVDGSFEKLFF.